These 23 T cell receptor beta chains came from one sample sequenced in a study of T cells after yellow fever vaccination. TCRdb fed the 5' RACE reads into MiXCR, producing one record per CDR3 protein. The sample lists about 300,000 distinct CDR3 sequences, around 6.8% seen once, with 15% to 20% in the top ten. The input for sequencing was PBMCs, taken approximately 40 days after the first yellow fever vaccination. All receptors come from a man aged 18 to 35 who received the YFV17D yellow fever vaccine.

The V and J genes are TRBV4-1 and TRBJ1-1; a possible D gene is TRBD1 (6 bases). Germline V CDR1 and CDR2: MGHRA, YSYEKL. There are 17 residues in the CDR3. Trimming left V 4 bases short and J 1 base short, with 19 bases between. Written as DNA, the CDR3 is TGCGCCAGCAGCCTAGGACAGCTGGGAGTCGGGAACACTGAAGCTTTCTTT. It specifies CASSLGQLGVGNTEAFF.

This clonotype occurred a few times. V usage is TRBV20-1 and J usage is TRBJ2-3; the match to TRBD2 covers 14 bases. In germline, CDR1 is DFQATT, CDR2 SNEGSKA (reference sequence). The V segment lost 0 bases and the J segment 4 bases; nucleotides outside the gene matches: 6. This CDR3 contains 17 residues. CDR3 DNA: TGCAGTGCTAGAGACCGGACTAGCGGGGGGAACGCAGATACGCAGTATTTT. Translating gives CSARDRTSGGNADTQYF.

The sample holds a few counts of this clonotype. In DNA form, the CDR3 reads TGTGCCAGCAGCTCCGGGGACCGCGCCGTGCATACGCAGTATTTT. It is translated as CASSSGDRAVHTQYF. The chain has TRBV7-2 and TRBJ2-3; either TRBD1 or TRBD2 may supply D (5 bases each). Trimming removed 4 bases from V and 7 bases from J, with 18 bases in between. Germline V gives CDR1 SGHTA, CDR2 FQGNSA. The CDR3 has 15 amino acids.

The V call is TRBV6-1, the J call TRBJ2-1, with a tentative D call TRBD2 (6 bases). The CDR3 sequence is 15 residues long. Trimming stripped 4 bases from V and 6 bases from J, with 16 bases between. CDR1 is MNHNS, CDR2 SASEGT, per germline. The CDR3 nucleotides are TGTGCCAGCAGTGGGGGCGGGGTAGCTATCAATGAGCAGTTCTTC. This encodes CASSGGGVAINEQFF.

This clonotype occurred a few times. The V and J genes are TRBV10-1 and TRBJ2-3; TRBD1 matches at 12 bases. After removal of 6 bases from V and 4 bases from J, the junction contained 5 bases not matched to a gene. CDR1 is WNHNN, CDR2 SYGVQD, per germline (reference sequence). This CDR3 is 15 amino acids long. CDR3 amino acids: CASRMGQGASDTQYF. CDR3 bases: TGCGCCAGCAGAATGGGACAGGGGGCATCAGATACGCAGTATTTT.

The chain has TRBV20-1 and TRBJ2-1; unclear D gene. Trimming shortened V by 1 base and J by 3 bases, and 10 bases separated the two germline ends. The CDR3 runs to 14 residues. CDR1 and CDR2 (germline): DFQATT, SNEGSKA (reference sequence). The CDR3 nucleotides are TGCAGTGCTAGAGTGCGGCGCTACTACAATGAGCAGTTCTTC. Translated, it gives CSARVRRYYNEQFF.

This clonotype showed up just a few times. V usage is TRBV4-3 and J usage is TRBJ2-4; D is perhaps TRBD1 (6 bases). Trimming shortened V by 6 bases and J by 2 bases, and 11 bases separated the two germline ends. Germline V gene data show CDR1 as LGHNA and CDR2 as YSLEER. This CDR3 is 14 amino acids long. In DNA, the CDR3 is TGCGCCAGCAGTAACAGGGTGACCAAAAACATTCAGTACTTC. Its protein is CASSNRVTKNIQYF.

This clonotype was seen a few times. Here the CDR3 DNA reads TGTGCCAGCACCCGGGGGGGCATGAACACTGAAGCTTTCTTT. Its protein product is CASTRGGMNTEAFF. The chain links TRBV7-6 to TRBJ1-1; possibly TRBD1 for D (6 bases). CDR1 is SGHVS, CDR2 FNYEAQ, per germline. The CDR3 consists of 14 residues. The V end lost 7 bases, the J end lost 0 bases, and 12 bases lay between the germline ends.

V gene TRBV20-1 combines with J gene TRBJ2-1; 7 nucleotides align to TRBD1. The V segment lost 6 bases and the J segment 3 bases; nucleotides outside the gene matches: 14. The CDR3 length is 16 residues. Germline assignment: CDR1 DFQATT and CDR2 SNEGSKA (reference sequence). This chain's CDR3 is CSATSTGTEIYNEQFF. The CDR3 bases are TGCAGTGCGACTTCGACCGGGACAGAGATCTACAATGAGCAGTTCTTC.

Only a few counts were recorded for this clonotype. CDR3 region: CASSQEASGGATGELFF. The CDR3 DNA follows: TGTGCCAGCAGCCAAGAGGCAAGCGGGGGGGCCACCGGGGAGCTGTTTTTT. J is TRBJ2-2 and V is TRBV4-2, with 10 bases that match TRBD2. The CDR3 has 17 amino acids. V was clipped by 0 bases and J by 4 bases; unmatched bases: 5. The germline V gene encodes CDR1 LGHNA and CDR2 YNFKEQ.

Of note for this clonotype: A read error may account for a junction end that differs from germline. The chain recombines TRBV5-6 with TRBJ2-3, with D perhaps given as TRBD1 or TRBD2 (6 bases each). The CDR3 is made up of 15 amino acids. Germline CDR1 SGHDT, CDR2 YYEEEE. As DNA, the CDR3 is TGTACCAGCAGCTCCACAGGGACTAGCACAGATACGCAGTATTTT. Protein sequence: CTSSSTGTSTDTQYF.

This clonotype appeared many times. The chain has TRBV7-2 and TRBJ2-7; 12 nucleotides align to TRBD2. Germline CDR1 and CDR2: SGHTA and FQGNSA. CDR3 length: 16 amino acids. V shed 6 bases, J shed 2 bases, and the junction held 8 bases outside the gene matches. This CDR3 is CASSLTSGGPAYEQYF. CDR3 DNA sequence: TGTGCCAGCAGTCTAACTAGCGGGGGGCCCGCCTACGAGCAGTACTTC.

The chain links TRBV9 to TRBJ2-1; D not resolved. Germline V CDR1 and CDR2: SGDLS, YYNGEE. This CDR3 spans 14 amino acids. Between the trimmed V and J ends, which lost 0 bases and 0 bases, there was a span of 4 bases. The CDR3 is CASSVGDSYNEQFF. In DNA form, the CDR3 reads TGTGCCAGCAGCGTAGGGGACTCCTACAATGAGCAGTTCTTC.

This clonotype was counted only a few times. The chain has TRBV6-1 and TRBJ2-1; 14 bases are shared with TRBD2. Germline CDR1 is MNHNS and CDR2 is SASEGT. This CDR3 has 15 residues. The J segment lost 9 bases and the V segment lost 5 bases, leaving 6 bases of the junction unmatched. The CDR3 coding sequence is TGTGCCAGCAGTCGAAGGGGGACTAGCGGGGGTGAGCAGTTCTTC. Encoded protein: CASSRRGTSGGEQFF.

Ten or more counts support this clonotype. The rearrangement joins TRBV10-3 to TRBJ1-2; D is perhaps TRBD1 (6 bases). Trimming pared 4 bases from V and 1 base from J, leaving 10 bases between. This CDR3 is built from 14 residues. The germline V gene has CDR1 ENHRY and CDR2 SYGVKD. In nucleotides, the CDR3 is TGTGCCATCAGTGGGGGGACAAGTAACTATGGCTACACCTTC. It specifies CAISGGTSNYGYTF.

This clonotype has more than one count but fewer than ten. CDR3 region: CASSYPSGDPDTQYF. The CDR3 DNA follows: TGTGCCAGCAGTTACCCTAGCGGGGACCCAGATACGCAGTATTTT. The chain employs TRBV6-5 and TRBJ2-3; 9 bases agree with TRBD2. The V gene's germline CDR1 is MNHEY and CDR2 SVGAGI. This CDR3 contains 15 residues. V dropped 2 bases and J dropped 4; count of bases not matched to a gene: 4.

The V call is TRBV5-4, the J call TRBJ2-2; the D gene is possibly TRBD1 (6 bases). The CDR3 runs to 15 residues. Trimming pared 4 bases from V and 6 bases from J, leaving 16 bases between. Per germline, CDR1 SGHNT and CDR2 YYREEE (reference sequence). Here the CDR3 reads CASSQTGLSPGELFF. In nucleotides, the CDR3 is TGTGCCAGCAGCCAAACAGGGTTGTCTCCCGGGGAGCTGTTTTTT.

This rearrangement joins TRBV19 to TRBJ1-5; no definite D call. The germline V and J ends were trimmed by 5 bases and 0 bases, with 8 bases remaining between them. The CDR3 is 14 residues long. Looked up from germline, CDR1 is LNHDA and CDR2 is SQIVND (reference sequence). CDR3: CASSGKHSNQPQHF. For the CDR3, the DNA is TGTGCCAGTAGTGGAAAACATAGCAATCAGCCCCAGCATTTT.

The V and J genes are TRBV14 and TRBJ2-6, with 8 bases matching TRBD1. V dropped 4 bases and J dropped 2; count of bases not matched to a gene: 4. The CDR3 is 16 residues long. The germline CDR1 and CDR2 sequences are SGHDN and FVKESK. The CDR3 is CASSPRQGPGANVLTF. As DNA, the CDR3 is TGTGCCAGCAGCCCGCGACAGGGGCCTGGGGCCAACGTCCTGACTTTC.

This rearrangement joins TRBV7-6 to TRBJ2-5, with a weak D call TRBD1 (6 bases). The length of the CDR3 is 15 residues. Germline V gives CDR1 SGHVS, CDR2 FNYEAQ. Trimming removed 4 bases from V and 0 bases from J, with 12 bases in between. This CDR3 is CASSSRTAYQETQYF. CDR3 bases: TGTGCCAGCAGCTCCAGGACAGCGTACCAAGAGACCCAGTACTTC.

This clonotype was seen a handful of times. The V gene is TRBV28, the J gene TRBJ1-1; D is perhaps TRBD1 (5 bases). V gave up 7 bases and J gave up 6 bases, with 12 bases separating them. This CDR3 region has 12 residues. Looked up from germline, CDR1 is MDHEN and CDR2 is SYDVKM. The CDR3 spells CASKIRGAEAFF. The CDR3 DNA follows: TGTGCCAGCAAAATTCGGGGGGCTGAAGCTTTCTTT.

Ten or more counts support this clonotype. An end of the junction does not agree with germline; a read error may underlie this. J is TRBJ2-3 and V is TRBV5-1; D remains unclear. CDR1 and CDR2 from the germline V gene are SGHRS and YFSETQ. CDR3 length: 12 amino acids. CDR3 in amino acids: CASSLSTDTQYF. The DNA of the CDR3 is TGTGCCAGCAGTCTTAGCACAGATACGCAGTATTTT.

This clonotype was seen a handful of times. The chain joins TRBV6-2 or TRBV6-3 to TRBJ2-5, with D maybe TRBD1 (5 bases). The germline V gene encodes CDR1 MNHEY and CDR2 SVGEGT. Trimming took off 5 bases at V and 4 bases at J, with 11 bases between the two ends. The length of the CDR3 is 13 residues. The CDR3 loop is CASSGAARETQYF. CDR3 coding DNA: TGTGCCAGCAGTGGGGCCGCGAGAGAGACCCAGTACTTC.